This T cell receptor beta chain derives from a study of naive and memory T cell subsets. Two oligonucleotides, mixed equimolar, formed the beta constant-region primer covering TRBC1 and TRBC2. TCRdb ran MiXCR on the UMI-ligation and nested PCR reads and lists one entry per CDR3 protein. Of 84,000 or so distinct CDR3 sequences listed, 7% are singletons. Source material: central memory CD4+ T cells from blood. The clonotype comes from a human donor in good health.

The CDR3 here is CASSRLEPDTQYF. The CDR3 DNA follows: TGTGCCAGCAGTCGACTAGAACCAGATACGCAGTATTTT. The V gene is TRBV2, the J gene TRBJ2-3; D may be TRBD2 (6 bases). The V gene's germline CDR1 is SNHLY and CDR2 FYNNEI. The CDR3 has 13 amino acids. Trimming shortened V by 5 bases and J by 4 bases, and 10 bases separated the two germline ends. Looking up the rest from reference TRBV2 and TRBJ2-3 gives the full variable domain: EPEVTQTPSHQVTQMGQEVILRCVPISNHLYFYWYRQILGQKVEFLVSFYNNEISEKSEIFDDQFSVERPDGSNFTLKIRSTKLEDSAMYFCASSRLEPDTQYFGPGTRLTVL.